These T cell receptor beta chains were read from a single sample in a study of blood T cell repertoires in COVID-19. Assay: immunoSEQ multiplex PCR; the TCRdb copy retains only in-frame clones and omits some. The table has approximately 170,000 clones, 85% to 90% seen once. The material sequenced was peripheral blood. The receptors come from a man aged 18 to 30 with active or convalescent COVID-19. The conserved cysteine and the conserved F or W are not part of the CDR3 here. Some rows have no size entry. The others give once, few or many, or a class for an expanded clone.

length,size,V,CDR3
11,-,TRBV3-1/TRBV3-2,ASSQRVRLSQY
13,-,TRBV6-5,ASTAAPQGNQPQH
10,-,TRBV12-3/TRBV12-4,ASSPLQETQY
15,-,TRBV5-1,ASSPRSGSSYNSPLH
12,-,TRBV18,ATSGGPRNTEAF
12,-,TRBV9,ASSVMSSGNTIY
13,-,TRBV27,ASRLRGQNNEKLF
13,-,TRBV4-2,ASSQDGPGNYGYT
16,-,TRBV3-1/TRBV3-2,ASSHSLGTSGSLYEQY
13,-,TRBV10-3,AISPQGVSNQPQH
10,-,TRBV30,AWSVGGYEQY
13,-,TRBV9,ASSVGGQLNTEAF
13,-,TRBV19,ASSIVGDSNQPQH
13,-,TRBV4-1,ASSQVGSAGGKLF
11,few,TRBV4-1,ASSQASGYGYT
12,-,TRBV6-5,ASMVAGGFDEQY
14,-,TRBV19,ASSVLAGGPNGELF
15,-,TRBV7-9,ASTHLWTGGRPDTQY
13,once,TRBV6-5,ASSPWSTESNEQF
12,-,TRBV5-4,ASSSGQGIHGYT
12,-,TRBV2,ASSPGGLANTIY
11,-,TRBV24-1,ATSDLGANGYT
14,-,TRBV24-1,ATSDSRTGRNYGYT
11,-,TRBV6-6,ASRRTGESEQF
10,-,TRBV6-5,ATGFRGYEQY
15,few,TRBV27,ASSRNRGISDNSPLH
12,-,TRBV29-1,SVEAGGPIGELF